This paragraph covers one T cell receptor (beta chain) sequence. The antigen remains unidentified. Primers: 52 TRBV forward and 13 TRBJ reverse. The assay was immunoSEQ multiplex PCR, and TCRdb's table has in-frame clones only and misses some. The sample contains some 20,000 clones, roughly 88% of which appear only once. The data were taken from a study of regulatory T cells. The study, taken as a whole, reports: In patients, unique TRB V-J pairs were restricted and V/J usage skewed, especially in Tregs. In CD3G-deficient patients, conventional CD4+ T cells were enriched for hydrophobic CDR3 residues at positions 6 and 7.

The V gene end was trimmed by 5 bases and the J gene end by 10 bases; junction bases not matched to a gene: 8. The CDR3 has 13 amino acids. CDR1 is MDHEN and CDR2 is SYDVKM in the germline V gene. Autoimmunity was present in every CD3G-deficient patient, worse in two. CD4+ T cells were divided by sorting: CD25-high CD127-low Tregs, CD25-low CD127-high conventional cells. Sequencing was performed on conventional CD4+ T cells sorted from blood. This clonotype was sampled from a child aged 10 to 17 with CD3G deficiency. The chain is built from TRBV28 and TRBJ1-2; 9 nucleotides agree with TRBD1. CDR3 amino acids: CASSQGQGRDYTF. The CDR3 DNA follows: TGTGCCAGCAGTCAGGGACAGGGAAGAGACTACACCTTC.